These 21 T cell receptor beta chains came from one sample sequenced in a study of early stage breast cancer tumors. Using immunoSEQ multiplex PCR, the repertoire was profiled, and TCRdb retains in-frame clones only, with some absent. The sample has some 47,000 clones, roughly 83% seen once; the top ten hold around 1.5%. Sequencing used blood. The receptors were gathered from a person between 50 and 60 years old with breast cancer.

Only one count was recorded for this clone. The chain uses TRBV5-6 and TRBJ2-7, with TRBD1 matching 9 bases. Unmatched junction bases numbered 8, after V lost 4 bases and J lost 0 bases. This CDR3 contains 16 residues. The germline V gene has CDR1 SGHDT and CDR2 YYEEEE. Here the CDR3 DNA reads TGTGCCAGCAGCCACACCGGGACAGGGAGCTCCTACGAGCAGTACTTC. Protein product: CASSHTGTGSSYEQYF.

V usage is TRBV28 and J usage is TRBJ2-7; 12 nucleotides agree with TRBD1. Losses at the gene ends were 5 bases for V and 2 bases for J; bases not matched to a gene: 4. Germline V gene lookup returns CDR1 MDHEN and CDR2 SYDVKM. This CDR3 region has 15 residues. CDR3 in amino acids: CASSPGTGGPYEQYF. The DNA for the CDR3 is TGTGCCAGCAGTCCCGGGACAGGGGGCCCCTACGAGCAGTACTTC.

The CDR3 loop is CASSDTVVDTIYF. CDR3 bases: TGTGCCAGCAGTGATACAGTGGTCGACACCATATATTTT. V is TRBV2 and J is TRBJ1-3; D remains unclear. V shed 3 bases and J shed 8 bases, with 11 bases lying between them. The CDR3 is 13 residues long. Per the germline V gene, CDR1 is SNHLY and CDR2 is FYNNEI.

The chain combines TRBV9 with TRBJ2-7, with 8 bases aligning to TRBD1. Trimming removed 0 bases from V and 6 bases from J; junction bases left unmatched: 5. The germline gives CDR1 SGDLS, CDR2 YYNGEE. CDR3 size: 14 residues. CDR3 DNA: TGTGCCAGCAGCGTAGCACAGGGGGTATCCGAGCAGTACTTC. Protein sequence: CASSVAQGVSEQYF.

The V gene is TRBV28, the J gene TRBJ1-2; TRBD1 might be the D (5 bases). V lost 6 bases to trimming and J lost 2 bases, with 7 bases between them. Germline V lookup: CDR1 MDHEN, CDR2 SYDVKM. The CDR3 runs to 12 residues. The DNA of the CDR3 is TGTGCCAGCAGGGGGGTAAACTATGGCTACACCTTC. It codes for CASRGVNYGYTF.

This clone was detected once. V gene TRBV4-2 combines with J gene TRBJ1-3; D not resolved. Trimming left V 0 bases short and J 0 bases short, with 9 bases between. This CDR3 comprises 16 residues. Germline V gene data show CDR1 as LGHNA and CDR2 as YNFKEQ. Here the CDR3 DNA reads TGTGCCAGCAGCCAAGACTGGGATGTCTCTGGAAACACCATATATTTT. Translated, it gives CASSQDWDVSGNTIYF.

This clone was recorded only once. The rearrangement uses TRBV6-5 and TRBJ2-7; the D is unclear. V was clipped by 2 bases and J by 1 base, with 9 bases between them. The CDR3 length is 14 residues. CDR1 is MNHEY, CDR2 SVGAGI, per germline. The CDR3 DNA reads as TGTGCCAGCAGTTACGCTGAGAGATCCTACGAGCAGTACTTC. Protein product: CASSYAERSYEQYF.

The chain is built from TRBV4-2 and TRBJ2-7; no clear D gene. Trimming took 3 bases from V and 0 from J, leaving 15 bases between them. CDR3 length: 16 amino acids. Germline V gene data show CDR1 as LGHNA and CDR2 as YNFKEQ. The CDR3 protein is CASSHKPEIDSYEQYF. Here the CDR3 DNA reads TGTGCCAGCAGCCATAAACCCGAGATAGACTCCTACGAGCAGTACTTC.

This clone is a singleton in its sample. The chain carries TRBV5-1 and TRBJ2-3; 13 bases fit TRBD2. Per germline, CDR1 SGHRS and CDR2 YFSETQ. CDR3 length equals 15 residues. V lost 3 bases and J lost 4; bases outside the gene matches: 2. DNA for the CDR3: TGCGCCAGCAGCTCAACTAGCGGGAGGGCAGATACGCAGTATTTT. Translated: CASSSTSGRADTQYF.

Of note for this clone: Mismatch with germline at one junction end may stem from a read error. V is TRBV5-1 and J is TRBJ2-3; no clear D gene. The CDR3 contains 11 residues. Germline V lookup: CDR1 SGHRS, CDR2 YFSETQ. In DNA, the CDR3 is TGCGCAAGCAAATTCACAGATACGCAGTATTTT. It is translated as CASKFTDTQYF.

The V call is TRBV11-2, the J call TRBJ2-7; either TRBD1 or TRBD2 may fit D (5 bases each). Germline V CDR1 and CDR2: SGHAT, FQNNGV. This CDR3 is built from 15 residues. V lost 4 bases, J lost 3 bases, and 16 bases lay in between. The CDR3 DNA is TGTGCCAGCAGCTACAGCTCGGGACCTGGCTACGAGCAGTACTTC. Translating gives CASSYSSGPGYEQYF. The whole variable domain, filled in from reference TRBV11-2 and TRBJ2-7, reads EAGVAQSPRYKIIEKRQSVAFWCNPISGHATLYWYQQILGQGPKLLIQFQNNGVVDDSQLPKDRFSAERLKGVDSTLKIQPAKLEDSAVYLCASSYSSGPGYEQYFGPGTRLTVT.

The chain uses TRBV12-5 and TRBJ2-7, with D hard to call. Germline values: CDR1 LGHNT, CDR2 FRNRAP. The ends were cut back, 1 base at V and 2 bases at J, with 6 bases in the middle. The CDR3 has 13 amino acids. In DNA form, the CDR3 reads TGTGCTAGTGGTTTGGGGAAAGCCTACGAGCAGTACTTC. It is translated as CASGLGKAYEQYF.

The chain recombines TRBV6-4 with TRBJ1-1; perhaps TRBD1 as D (5 bases). With 0 bases removed from V and 4 bases from J, the gap between germline ends came to 12 bases. CDR1 and CDR2 from the germline V gene are MRHNA and SNTAGT. The CDR3 is made up of 15 amino acids. The DNA for the CDR3 is TGTGCCAGCAGTGACTCGATGAGCAGGGCCACTGAAGCTTTCTTT. Translation gives CASSDSMSRATEAFF.

V and J are TRBV6-1 and TRBJ1-1; a possible D gene is TRBD1 (6 bases). Germline lookup yields CDR1 MNHNS and CDR2 SASEGT. V was trimmed by 5 bases and J by 5 bases, leaving 15 bases between them. The CDR3 length is 14 residues. CDR3 loop: CASSPQQGETEAFF. DNA of the CDR3: TGTGCCAGCAGTCCCCAACAGGGTGAGACTGAAGCTTTCTTT.

This chain joins TRBV30 and TRBJ1-6, with D unresolved. In germline, CDR1 is GTSNPN, CDR2 SVGIG (reference sequence). Trimming pared 2 bases from V and 11 bases from J, leaving 13 bases between. CDR3 length: 13 residues. This CDR3 reads CAWSIGQEPPLHF. CDR3 coding DNA: TGTGCCTGGAGTATAGGGCAAGAGCCACCCCTCCACTTT.

The chain links TRBV18 to TRBJ1-2; TRBD1 might be the D (5 bases). The V end was cut by 2 bases, the J end by 4 bases, with 11 bases between. The germline V gene has CDR1 KGHSH and CDR2 LQKENI. The CDR3 covers 14 residues. The chain's CDR3 is CASSPAMGGYGYTF. CDR3 coding DNA: TGTGCCAGCTCACCAGCAATGGGGGGCTATGGCTACACCTTC.

The chain links TRBV5-1 to TRBJ2-1; D uncertain. Germline assignment: CDR1 SGHRS and CDR2 YFSETQ. CDR3 length equals 14 residues. The V end was cut by 6 bases, the J end by 6 bases, with 16 bases between. For the CDR3, the DNA is TGCGCCAGCACAACACCGGCCAGAAGCAATGAGCAGTTCTTC. Its translation is CASTTPARSNEQFF.

This chain connects TRBV6-1 to TRBJ1-3; D is unresolved. CDR1 is MNHNS and CDR2 is SASEGT in the germline V gene. The V and J ends lost 0 bases and 5 bases respectively, with 8 bases between them. The CDR3 spans 14 residues. In DNA, the CDR3 is TGTGCCAGCAGTGAAGCGAGGCAGCGAAACACCATATATTTT. Translated: CASSEARQRNTIYF.

The chain's CDR3 is CASSSRNRVGPQHF. The DNA of the CDR3 is TGTGCCAGCAGCTCCCGGAACCGGGTCGGGCCCCAGCATTTT. This sequence joins TRBV5-5 and TRBJ1-5, with D unresolved. This CDR3 region has 14 residues. The germline V and J ends were trimmed by 3 bases and 9 bases, with 16 bases remaining between them. Germline-derived CDR1 and CDR2 are SGHKS and YYEKEE (reference sequence).

This clone appeared a single time. J is TRBJ1-5 and V is TRBV5-6; weak D call: TRBD1 (5 bases). The germline V and J ends were trimmed by 2 bases and 5 bases, with 14 bases remaining between them. From germline, CDR1 is SGHDT and CDR2 YYEEEE. The CDR3 totals 15 residues. The CDR3 region is CASSFFGQYDQPQHF. The CDR3 coding sequence is TGTGCCAGCAGCTTCTTCGGACAATACGATCAGCCCCAGCATTTT.

The chain carries TRBV4-2 and TRBJ1-3, with 7 bases aligning to TRBD1. The CDR3 totals 16 residues. CDR1 and CDR2 from the germline V gene are LGHNA and YNFKEQ. J lost 0 bases, V lost 1 base, and 3 bases had no gene match. Here the CDR3 reads CASSQGDSRSGNTIYF. The CDR3 coding sequence is TGTGCCAGCAGCCAAGGGGACAGCCGCTCTGGAAACACCATATATTTT.